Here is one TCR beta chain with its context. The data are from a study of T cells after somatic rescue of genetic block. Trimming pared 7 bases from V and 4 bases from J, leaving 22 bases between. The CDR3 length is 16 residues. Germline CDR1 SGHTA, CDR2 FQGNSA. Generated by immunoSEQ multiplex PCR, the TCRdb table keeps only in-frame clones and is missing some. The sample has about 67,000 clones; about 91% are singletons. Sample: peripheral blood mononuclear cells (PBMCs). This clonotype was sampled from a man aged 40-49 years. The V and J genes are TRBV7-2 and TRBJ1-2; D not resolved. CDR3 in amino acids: CASTPGSHSLSYGYTF. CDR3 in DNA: TGTGCCAGCACCCCCGGGTCCCATTCTCTGTCCTATGGCTACACCTTC. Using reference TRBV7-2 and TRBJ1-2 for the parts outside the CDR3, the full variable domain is GAGVSQSPSNKVTEKGKDVELRCDPISGHTALYWYRQSLGQGLEFLIYFQGNSAPDKSGLPSDRFSAERTGGSVSTLTIQRTQQEDSAVYLCASTPGSHSLSYGYTFGSGTRLTVV.